Given below is one T cell receptor (beta chain) in context. The sample is drawn from a study of OX40 agonist ivuxolimab in advanced cancers. The CDR3 is 14 residues long. Trimming pared 5 bases from V and 4 bases from J, leaving 11 bases between. Germline-derived CDR1 and CDR2 are MNHEY and SVGAGI. Generated by immunoSEQ multiplex PCR, the TCRdb table keeps only in-frame clones and is missing some. The data hold approximately 24,000 clones, with 84% observed a single time. The chain couples TRBV6-5 to TRBJ2-2, with unresolved D. The sequence came from an adult with an advanced solid tumor such as melanoma, head and neck, liver or kidney cancer. The specimen comprised CD4+ or CD8+ T cells sorted from blood, sampled in a trial of the OX40 agonist ivuxolimab. The CDR3 DNA reads TGTGCCAGCAGTAAACAGTCCGGCACCGGGGAGCTGTTTTTT. It yields the protein CASSKQSGTGELFF.